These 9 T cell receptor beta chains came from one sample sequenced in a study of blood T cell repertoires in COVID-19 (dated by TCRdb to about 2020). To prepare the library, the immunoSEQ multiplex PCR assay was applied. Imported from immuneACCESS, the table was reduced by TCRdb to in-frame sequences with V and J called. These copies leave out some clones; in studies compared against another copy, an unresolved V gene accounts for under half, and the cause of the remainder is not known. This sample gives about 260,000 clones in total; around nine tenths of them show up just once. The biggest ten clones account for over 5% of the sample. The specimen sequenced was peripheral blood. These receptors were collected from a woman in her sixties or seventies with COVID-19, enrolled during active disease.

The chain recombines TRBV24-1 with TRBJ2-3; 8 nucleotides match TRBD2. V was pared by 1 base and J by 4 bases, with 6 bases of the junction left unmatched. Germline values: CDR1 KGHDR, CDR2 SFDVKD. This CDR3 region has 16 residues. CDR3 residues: CATSDLGREDADTQYF. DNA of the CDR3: TGTGCCACCAGTGATTTAGGGCGGGAGGATGCAGATACGCAGTATTTT.

This chain's CDR3 is CASSERGRLAGVGDTQYF. Here the CDR3 DNA reads TGTGCCAGCAGTGAGAGGGGAAGACTAGCGGGAGTAGGAGATACGCAGTATTTT. The rearrangement links TRBV6-1 to TRBJ2-3, with 12 bases fitting TRBD2. This CDR3 spans 18 amino acids. Germline CDR1 is MNHNS and CDR2 is SASEGT. With V trimmed by 3 bases and J by 5 bases, 12 bases remained unmatched.

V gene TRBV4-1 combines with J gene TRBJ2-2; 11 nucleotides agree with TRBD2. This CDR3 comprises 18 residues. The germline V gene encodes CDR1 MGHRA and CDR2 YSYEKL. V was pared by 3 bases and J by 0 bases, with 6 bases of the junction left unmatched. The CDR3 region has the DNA TGCGCCAGCAGCCAGCTAATACTAGCGGGAGCGAACACCGGGGAGCTGTTTTTT. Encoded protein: CASSQLILAGANTGELFF.

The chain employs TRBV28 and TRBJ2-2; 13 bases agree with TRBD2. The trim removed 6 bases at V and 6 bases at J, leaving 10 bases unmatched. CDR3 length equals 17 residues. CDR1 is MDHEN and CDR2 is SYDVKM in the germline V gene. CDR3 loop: CASRRTSGSGYAGELFF. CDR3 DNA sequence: TGTGCCAGCAGACGGACTAGCGGGAGCGGGTACGCCGGGGAGCTGTTTTTT. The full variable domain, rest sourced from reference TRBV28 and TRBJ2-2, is DVKVTQSSRYLVKRTGEKVFLECVQDMDHENMFWYRQDPGLGLRLIYFSYDVKMKEKGDIPEGYSVSREKKERFSLILESASTNQTSMYLCASRRTSGSGYAGELFFGEGSRLTVL.

The CDR3 protein is CASSVDPSGDNEQFF. CDR3 coding DNA: TGTGCCAGCAGCGTAGATCCTAGCGGGGATAATGAGCAGTTCTTC. The chain links TRBV9 to TRBJ2-1; 9 positions match TRBD2. Germline V CDR1 and CDR2: SGDLS, YYNGEE. V shed 0 bases and J 7 bases; nucleotides not matched to a gene: 5. The CDR3 sequence is 15 residues long.

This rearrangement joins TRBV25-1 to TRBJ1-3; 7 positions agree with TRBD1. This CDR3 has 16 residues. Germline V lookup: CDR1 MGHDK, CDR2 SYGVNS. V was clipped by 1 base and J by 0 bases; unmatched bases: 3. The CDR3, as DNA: TGTGCCAGCAGTGAATTTTGGGACAGCTCTGGAAACACCATATATTTT. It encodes CASSEFWDSSGNTIYF.

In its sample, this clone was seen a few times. CDR3 nucleotide sequence: TGTGCCAGCAGCTTGTCCCGCGATCAGGGGGCGAGGTTCAGCAATGAGCAGTTCTTC. As protein: CASSLSRDQGARFSNEQFF. The chain joins TRBV11-2 to TRBJ2-1; the match to TRBD1 covers 8 bases. From germline, CDR1 is SGHAT and CDR2 FQNNGV. The CDR3 has 19 amino acids. V shed 3 bases and J 6 bases; nucleotides not matched to a gene: 19.

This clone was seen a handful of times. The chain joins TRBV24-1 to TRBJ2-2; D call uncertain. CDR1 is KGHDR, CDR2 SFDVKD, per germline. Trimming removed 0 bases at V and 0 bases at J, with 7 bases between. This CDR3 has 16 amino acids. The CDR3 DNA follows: TGTGCCACCAGTGATTTGGGCAGGCCGAACACCGGGGAGCTGTTTTTT. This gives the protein CATSDLGRPNTGELFF.

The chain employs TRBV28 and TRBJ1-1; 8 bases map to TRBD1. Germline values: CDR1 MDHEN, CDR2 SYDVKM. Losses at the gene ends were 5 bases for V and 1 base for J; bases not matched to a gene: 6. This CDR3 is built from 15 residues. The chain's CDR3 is CASSELTGGNTEAFF. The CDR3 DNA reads TGTGCCAGCAGTGAACTAACAGGGGGGAACACTGAAGCTTTCTTT.